This TCR beta chain was sequenced for a study of blood T cell repertoires in COVID-19 (dated by TCRdb to the early 2020s). For context, the study as a whole: Samples covering the acute and convalescent phases of COVID-19 were provided by collaborators in the United States, Italy and Spain. Samples came from the ongoing ImmuneRACE study (first 160 participants) plus 1,254 subjects from 6 global collaborators. The dataset comprised deeply sampled blood TCRbeta repertoires from subjects exposed to, actively infected with, or recovered from COVID-19. The repertoires were made available in a free public database intended to serve as a resource for research on the immune response to SARS-CoV-2. The prospective study material was composed of cDNA or gDNA derived from T cells, B-cell-depleted T cells, or PBMCs. Where available, HLA class I and class II types were taken from metadata supplied by the sample provider and were not determined by assay-based typing. Nearly every sample came with metadata listing a de-identified subject ID, COVID-19 status, age in years and sex.

Each collaborating institution followed its own protocols to collect whole blood in K2EDTA tubes. Collaborator samples were shipped for TCRbeta analysis as frozen whole blood, isolated PBMCs, or DNA extracted from either sample type. About this clone itself: What antigen it recognizes has not been identified. Within one base of it there is no much larger clone, and no base qualities were kept.

TCRbeta CDR3 regions were amplified from genomic DNA using the immunoSEQ Assay, a bias-controlled multiplex PCR. The paper's data handling went like this. Within the assay, amplification of reference gene primers was used to estimate how many nucleated cells each sample contained. To quantify the absolute abundance of each unique TCRbeta CDR3 rearrangement, sequence reads were collapsed and filtered. For each sample, productive Simpson clonality was calculated by taking the square root of Simpson's diversity index across productive rearrangements. The source is immuneACCESS, and TCRdb retained only in-frame sequences with V and J called. Part of the clones is not carried over; for the studies checked, unresolved V genes explain less than half of this, and the remainder is unexplained. V and J calls and clone size follow that table, whereas D and trimming were derived from the DNA. The sample table contains 150,000 to 200,000 clones; only one count was recorded for roughly 80% of them. The top ten clonotypes cover 13% to 15% of the sample.

Results and caveats for the whole study, not just this receptor: The amount of clinical and demographic metadata varied by source and participant and was provided uncurated.

CDR1 and CDR2 are read off the germline V gene (reference sequence) as SGHNT and YYREEE. V is pruned by 4 bases and J by 3 bases, leaving 7 bases of the junction without a gene match. Including the terminal cysteine and phenylalanine, the CDR3 comprises 16 residues. Here the CDR3 DNA is all that survives: 48 bases in frame from base 1. The chain uses TRBV5-4 and TRBJ2-1; 10 middle bases align to TRBD1. Sequencing was carried out using peripheral blood. This receptor was obtained from a man between 18 and 35 years old with active or convalescent COVID-19. The nucleotide sequence is TGTGCCAGCAGCGACCCCCGGGACAGGGGCTACAATGAGCAGTTCTTC. The translation is CASSDPRDRGYNEQFF.